What follows are 13 T cell receptor beta chains derived from one specimen sequenced in a study of cytomegalovirus exposure and HLA in healthy donors. The study ran its PCR with 60 Vbeta and 13 Jbeta primers. Profiling relied on immunoSEQ multiplex PCR, and the TCRdb table lists in-frame clones only, not all of them. The table includes around 200,000 clones, around 68% detected once. What was sequenced was PBMCs. The origin of the receptors is a man in his forties or fifties in good health and CMV-seronegative.

The chain has TRBV10-1 and TRBJ2-2; 10 positions agree with TRBD1. CDR1 is WNHNN, CDR2 SYGVQD, per germline (reference sequence). J was trimmed by 0 bases and V by 6 bases; bases with no gene match: 1. The CDR3 consists of 15 residues. CDR3 DNA: TGCGCCAGCAGAGACAGGGGGCCGAACACCGGGGAGCTGTTTTTT. This gives the protein CASRDRGPNTGELFF.

J is TRBJ1-2 and V is TRBV27; TRBD1 matches 8 bases. V gave up 6 bases and J gave up 4 bases; unmatched junction bases: 10. This CDR3 is built from 15 residues. Germline-derived CDR1 and CDR2 are MNHEY and SMNVEV (reference sequence). The CDR3 DNA reads as TGTGCCAGCAGCTTGACAGGGGCGAAAAGCTATGGCTACACCTTC. Its translation is CASSLTGAKSYGYTF.

This clone was detected only a few times. The rearrangement links TRBV9 to TRBJ2-1; TRBD1 aligns across 10 bases. The ends lost 2 bases at V and 9 bases at J; junction bases unmatched: 14. The CDR3 runs 17 residues. Germline V gives CDR1 SGDLS, CDR2 YYNGEE. The CDR3 sequence is CASSVEPGQGNLGEQFF. The CDR3 nucleotides read TGTGCCAGCAGCGTCGAGCCGGGACAGGGGAATCTGGGTGAGCAGTTCTTC.

The chain is built from TRBV27 and TRBJ2-3, with TRBD1 matching 9 bases. CDR3 size: 15 residues. With V trimmed by 5 bases and J by 6 bases, 9 bases remained unmatched. Germline V lookup: CDR1 MNHEY, CDR2 SMNVEV (reference sequence). The DNA for the CDR3 is TGTGCCAGCAGTGCCGGGACAGGGTGGGGGGATACGCAGTATTTT. Protein sequence: CASSAGTGWGDTQYF.

The chain has TRBV30 and TRBJ2-7, with 7 positions matching TRBD1. There are 12 residues in the CDR3. The trim removed 5 bases at V and 10 bases at J, leaving 11 bases unmatched. The germline CDR1 and CDR2 sequences are GTSNPN and SVGIG (reference sequence). The CDR3 DNA is TGTGCCTGGGGTGATAGCCGGGACAGCCAGTACTTC. Protein sequence: CAWGDSRDSQYF.

The rearrangement joins TRBV27 to TRBJ2-7, with 9 bases that match TRBD2. The trim removed 4 bases at V and 3 bases at J, leaving 10 bases unmatched. CDR1 MNHEY and CDR2 SMNVEV come from the germline V gene (reference sequence). This CDR3 has 16 amino acids. DNA of the CDR3: TGTGCCAGCAGTTGGGAAGGCGGGAGGGGCGTCTACGAGCAGTACTTC. This gives the protein CASSWEGGRGVYEQYF.

The chain joins TRBV18 to TRBJ2-3; TRBD2 matches 9 bases. Germline V gene data show CDR1 as KGHSH and CDR2 as LQKENI. With V trimmed by 2 bases and J by 3 bases, 12 bases remained unmatched. The CDR3 extends over 18 amino acids. The CDR3 spells CASSPFSSEREVTDTQYF. CDR3 coding DNA: TGTGCCAGCTCACCATTTTCTTCAGAGCGGGAGGTAACAGATACGCAGTATTTT.

The CDR3 DNA is TGTGCCAGCAGCTTGGTCGGCCAAGAGACCCAGTACTTC. Residues: CASSLVGQETQYF. The chain links TRBV5-6 to TRBJ2-5; D remains unclear. The V gene's germline CDR1 is SGHDT and CDR2 YYEEEE. CDR3 length: 13 residues. Trimming cost V 0 bases and J 1 base, with 4 bases left between them.

This clone appeared a few times. The chain is built from TRBV27 and TRBJ2-5; D possibly corresponds to TRBD1 (5 bases). The CDR3 sequence is 15 residues long. Germline-derived CDR1 and CDR2 are MNHEY and SMNVEV (reference sequence). Trimming took off 2 bases at V and 4 bases at J, with 14 bases between the two ends. CDR3 sequence: CASSLNTGRRETQYF. The CDR3 coding sequence is TGTGCCAGCAGTTTAAATACAGGCCGGCGAGAGACCCAGTACTTC.

This sequence joins TRBV6-5 and TRBJ2-7, with unresolved D. The CDR3 loop spans 15 amino acids. V dropped 0 bases and J dropped 2 bases, with 11 bases sitting between them. CDR1 MNHEY and CDR2 SVGAGI come from the germline V gene. This CDR3 reads CASSYSIAGTYEQYF. The CDR3 nucleotides read TGTGCCAGCAGTTACTCGATAGCCGGTACCTACGAGCAGTACTTC.

This clone was observed a single time. The junction departs from the called germline gene at one end, perhaps through a read error. The rearrangement joins TRBV2 to TRBJ2-3, with D possibly matching TRBD1 (6 bases). The length of the CDR3 is 12 residues. Germline CDR1 and CDR2: SNHLY and FYNNEI. DNA of the CDR3: TGTGCCAACAGTGAACAGGGAGATACGCAGTATTTT. This codes for CANSEQGDTQYF.

The rearrangement links TRBV4-1 to TRBJ2-1; D is perhaps TRBD2 (6 bases). The germline V gene encodes CDR1 MGHRA and CDR2 YSYEKL. The germline V and J ends were trimmed by 3 bases and 9 bases, with 9 bases remaining between them. The CDR3 extends over 12 amino acids. CDR3: CASSHPGGEQFF. The CDR3 nucleotides read TGCGCCAGCAGCCATCCCGGGGGTGAGCAGTTCTTC.

This clone was observed a few times. The rearrangement joins TRBV27 to TRBJ1-1, with TRBD1 matching 9 bases. The CDR3 loop spans 17 amino acids. V lost 5 bases and J lost 6; bases outside the gene matches: 16. CDR1 and CDR2 (germline): MNHEY, SMNVEV (reference sequence). CDR3 residues: CASSIRTGVGKYSEAFF. The CDR3 DNA is TGTGCCAGCAGTATACGGACAGGGGTTGGGAAGTACTCTGAAGCTTTCTTT.